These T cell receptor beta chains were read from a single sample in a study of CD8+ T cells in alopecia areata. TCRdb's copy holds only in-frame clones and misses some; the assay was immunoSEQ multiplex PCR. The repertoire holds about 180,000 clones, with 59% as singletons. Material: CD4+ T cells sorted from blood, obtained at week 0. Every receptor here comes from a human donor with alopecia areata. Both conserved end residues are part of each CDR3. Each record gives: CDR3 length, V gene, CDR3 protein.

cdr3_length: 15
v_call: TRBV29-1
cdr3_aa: CSVQGRLGDTDTQYF

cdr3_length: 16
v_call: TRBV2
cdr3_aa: CASRLTAGTSTDTQYF

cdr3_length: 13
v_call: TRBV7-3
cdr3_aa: CASSPRRSDTQYF

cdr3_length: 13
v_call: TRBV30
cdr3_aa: CAWSKGAWTEAFF

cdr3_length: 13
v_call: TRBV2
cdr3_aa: CASIRGGRETQYF

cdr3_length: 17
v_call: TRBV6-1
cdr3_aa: CASSEELAGGSQETQYF

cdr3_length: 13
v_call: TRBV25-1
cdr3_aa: CASSNQGTDTQYF

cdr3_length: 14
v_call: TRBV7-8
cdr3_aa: CASSPTRGPDTQYF

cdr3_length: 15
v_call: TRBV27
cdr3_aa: CASTTQEPYNSPLHF

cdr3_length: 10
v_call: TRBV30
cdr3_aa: CAWSGGEQFF

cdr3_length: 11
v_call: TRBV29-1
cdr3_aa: CSLLNTDTQYF

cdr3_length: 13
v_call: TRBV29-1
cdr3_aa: CSVLGGTLETQYF

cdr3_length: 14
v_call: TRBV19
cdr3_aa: CASNSLMGTDTQYF

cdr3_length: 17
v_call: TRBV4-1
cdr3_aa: CASSQGGGAATNEKLFF

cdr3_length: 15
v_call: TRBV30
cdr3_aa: CAWSADRGLRTEAFF

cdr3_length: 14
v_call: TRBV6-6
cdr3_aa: CASRGKNENTEAFF